This TCR beta chain is from a study of Ad26.COV2.S vaccination and SARS-CoV-2 variants. As for the study in general: A COV1001 Ad26.COV2.S trial-arm participant provided the sample. General study points: Vaccine recipients and placebo recipients showed similar non-spike TCR breadth.

With respect to this clone: As yet, its antigen is unknown. Additional DNA sequences in this sample encode the identical CDR3.

The CDR3 totals 15 residues. CDR1 and CDR2 from the germline V gene are LNHDA and SQIVND (reference sequence). After removal of 3 bases from V and 2 bases from J, the junction contained 6 bases not matched to a gene. Treatment indicated: 15 to 20 received Ad26.COV2.S at low or high dose, single or two shots; several received placebo; per-sample allocation not given. Sampling took place 63 days after the first vaccine or placebo injection. Boston provided a donor who was an adult aged 18-55 years. Assay used: immunoSEQ multiplex PCR; TCRdb lists only in-frame clones, some missing. The sample carries some 350,000 clones, 75% to 90% recorded once.

This receptor was obtained from a person between 18 and 65 years old who received the Ad26.COV2.S COVID-19 vaccine or a placebo. The chain couples TRBV19 to TRBJ2-5; 7 bases line up with TRBD2. Material: peripheral blood, obtained in a trial of Ad26.COV2.S vaccine versus placebo. The CDR3 sequence: CASSIQRTRQETQYF. As DNA, the CDR3 is TGTGCCAGTAGTATCCAAAGGACTAGGCAAGAGACCCAGTACTTC.